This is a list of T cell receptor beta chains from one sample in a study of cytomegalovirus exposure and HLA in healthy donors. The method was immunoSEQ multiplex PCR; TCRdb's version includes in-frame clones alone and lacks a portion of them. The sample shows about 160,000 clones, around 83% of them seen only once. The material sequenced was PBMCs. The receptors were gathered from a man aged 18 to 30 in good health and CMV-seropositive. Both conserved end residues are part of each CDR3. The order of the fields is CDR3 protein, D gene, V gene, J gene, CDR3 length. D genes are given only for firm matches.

CASSVGGGRAQETQYF	TRBD2	TRBV6-1	TRBJ2-5	16
CASSPQGLSTDTQYF	NA	TRBV2	TRBJ2-3	15
CATSLLDTQYF	NA	TRBV27	TRBJ2-3	11
CASSVGSTEAFF	NA	TRBV7-8	TRBJ1-1	12
CATHLGGNTGELFF	NA	TRBV6-1	TRBJ2-2	14
CASSPGGGNEKLFF	NA	TRBV21-1	TRBJ1-4	14
CASSQDGTGVAKNSQYF	TRBD1	TRBV4-3	TRBJ2-4	17
CASSVATGGGNEQFF	TRBD1	TRBV9	TRBJ2-1	15
CSVARLDHTGELFF	NA	TRBV29-1	TRBJ2-2	14
CASSLPIGGRGSYEQYF	TRBD1	TRBV11-3	TRBJ2-7	17
CASSLVLAGALSTDTQYF	TRBD2	TRBV7-8	TRBJ2-3	18
CASSNRGFLGDTQYF	TRBD1	TRBV6-4	TRBJ2-3	15
CASSPGQGATDTQYF	TRBD1	TRBV7-9	TRBJ2-3	15
CAWSVDTEAFF	NA	TRBV30	TRBJ1-1	11
CASSFRGRTEAFF	NA	TRBV6-5	TRBJ1-1	13
CASRFEGQDREDSPLHF	TRBD1	TRBV23-1	TRBJ1-6	17
CSVGEAGAGEQFF	TRBD2	TRBV29-1	TRBJ2-1	13
CASSQFRGSNQPQHF	NA	TRBV23-1	TRBJ1-5	15
CASSQDGQGPEQFF	NA	TRBV4-3	TRBJ2-1	14
CASSSLGGDYGYTF	NA	TRBV6-1	TRBJ1-2	14
CATSRDGGVLGGYTF	NA	TRBV15	TRBJ1-2	15
CASSQEGRYGYTF	NA	TRBV14	TRBJ1-2	13
CASSTTGFYEQYF	NA	TRBV5-4	NA	13
CAISDQGSNTEAFF	NA	TRBV10-3	TRBJ1-1	14
CASSEAVTGGYGYTF	NA	TRBV6-1	TRBJ1-2	15
CASSLRARASNYGYTF	NA	TRBV27	TRBJ1-2	16
CAWSVSSHLSGGTQYF	NA	TRBV30	TRBJ2-3	16
CASSLTDSLALGVNSPLHF	NA	TRBV7-2	TRBJ1-6	19
CASSLTELNEQFF	NA	TRBV5-4	TRBJ2-1	13
CSVAPGQRDYGYTF	TRBD1	TRBV29-1	TRBJ1-2	14
CASSSGDTQYF	NA	TRBV5-6	TRBJ2-3	11
CASSEWNRNYGYTF	NA	TRBV7-2	TRBJ1-2	14
CASSGGVGGYGYTF	NA	TRBV6-6	TRBJ1-2	14
CASSPATGYGYTF	NA	TRBV18	TRBJ1-2	13
CASSIVQGAGTGELFF	TRBD1	TRBV19	TRBJ2-2	16
CASSQGWMNTEAFF	NA	TRBV21-1	TRBJ1-1	14
CASGGAYSTDTQYF	NA	TRBV9	TRBJ2-3	14
CASSPQGPGTEAFF	NA	TRBV18	TRBJ1-1	14
CASGDGQFSGANGLTF	NA	TRBV12-5	TRBJ2-6	16
CASSLGGLAGGLNEQFF	TRBD2	TRBV7-3	TRBJ2-1	17
CASSQDYRGEQFF	TRBD1	TRBV4-2	TRBJ2-1	13
CASGPGQGNYGYTF	TRBD1	TRBV12-5	TRBJ1-2	14
CASSLRDTNQPQHF	NA	TRBV5-6	TRBJ1-5	14
CASSHTDSVVYEQYF	NA	TRBV4-1	TRBJ2-7	15
CAIRVGGGSSYEQYF	NA	TRBV10-3	TRBJ2-7	15
CASSLTAGVYNEQFF	TRBD2	TRBV7-6	TRBJ2-1	15
CASSFRDKRGNQPQHF	NA	TRBV7-4	TRBJ1-5	16
CASSVGGGVPSGNTIYF	NA	TRBV9	TRBJ1-3	17
CASSRGVSSTDTQYF	TRBD2	TRBV6-4	TRBJ2-3	15
CASSIVGGSTDTQYF	NA	TRBV19	TRBJ2-3	15
CASTGGAGDEQFF	TRBD2	TRBV19	TRBJ2-1	13
CASSLYQGAVEKLFF	TRBD1	TRBV5-4	TRBJ1-4	15
CAWARDGGDTEAFF	NA	TRBV30	TRBJ1-1	14
CASSQQGLGSNQPQHF	TRBD1	TRBV7-8	TRBJ1-5	16
CASSVGGSGANVLTF	NA	TRBV19	TRBJ2-6	15
CASSPVVGGGSSYNSPLHF	NA	TRBV13	TRBJ1-6	19
CASSQLTSGVNAGELFF	TRBD2	TRBV4-1	TRBJ2-2	17
CASSELTSGYNEQFF	TRBD2	TRBV6-1	TRBJ2-1	15